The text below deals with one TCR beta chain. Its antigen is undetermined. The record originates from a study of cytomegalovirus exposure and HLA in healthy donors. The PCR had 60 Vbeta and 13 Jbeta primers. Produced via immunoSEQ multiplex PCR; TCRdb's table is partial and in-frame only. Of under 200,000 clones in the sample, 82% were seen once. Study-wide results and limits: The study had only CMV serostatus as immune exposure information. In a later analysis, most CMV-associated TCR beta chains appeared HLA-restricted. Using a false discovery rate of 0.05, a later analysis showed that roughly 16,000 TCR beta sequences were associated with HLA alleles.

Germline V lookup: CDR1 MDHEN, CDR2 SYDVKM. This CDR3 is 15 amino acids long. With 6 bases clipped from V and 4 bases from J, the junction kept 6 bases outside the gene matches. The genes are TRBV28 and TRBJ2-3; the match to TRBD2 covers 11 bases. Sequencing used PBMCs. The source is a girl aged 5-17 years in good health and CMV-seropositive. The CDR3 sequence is CASRVTSGVPDTQYF. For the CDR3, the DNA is TGTGCCAGCAGAGTGACTAGCGGGGTCCCAGATACGCAGTATTTT.